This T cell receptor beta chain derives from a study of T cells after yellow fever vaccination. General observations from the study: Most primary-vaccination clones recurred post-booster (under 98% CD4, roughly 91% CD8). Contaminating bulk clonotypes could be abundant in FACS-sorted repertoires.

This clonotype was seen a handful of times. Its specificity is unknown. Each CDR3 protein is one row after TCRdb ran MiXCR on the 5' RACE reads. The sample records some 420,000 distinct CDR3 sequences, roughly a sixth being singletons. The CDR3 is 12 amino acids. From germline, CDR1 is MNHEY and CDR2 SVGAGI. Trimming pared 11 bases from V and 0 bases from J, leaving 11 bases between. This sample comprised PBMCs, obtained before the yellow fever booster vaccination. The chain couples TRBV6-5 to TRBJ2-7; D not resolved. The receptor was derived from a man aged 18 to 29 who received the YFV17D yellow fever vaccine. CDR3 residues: CACGRYSYEQYF. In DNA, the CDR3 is TGTGCCTGCGGTCGTTACTCCTACGAGCAGTACTTC.